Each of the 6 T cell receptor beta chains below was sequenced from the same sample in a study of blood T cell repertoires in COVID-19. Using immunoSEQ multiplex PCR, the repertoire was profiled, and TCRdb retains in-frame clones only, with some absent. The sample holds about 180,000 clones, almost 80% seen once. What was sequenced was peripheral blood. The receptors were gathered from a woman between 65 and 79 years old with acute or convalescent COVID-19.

This CDR3 is CASSQEYLAGVGETQYF. DNA for the CDR3: TGTGCCAGCAGCCAAGAATATCTAGCGGGAGTGGGGGAGACCCAGTACTTC. This chain links TRBV3-1 (or the pseudogene TRBV3-2) with TRBJ2-5; TRBD2 agrees at 10 bases. Germline-derived CDR1 and CDR2 are LGHDT and YNNKEL (reference sequence). The trim removed 0 bases at V and 5 bases at J, leaving 9 bases unmatched. The CDR3 is made up of 17 amino acids.

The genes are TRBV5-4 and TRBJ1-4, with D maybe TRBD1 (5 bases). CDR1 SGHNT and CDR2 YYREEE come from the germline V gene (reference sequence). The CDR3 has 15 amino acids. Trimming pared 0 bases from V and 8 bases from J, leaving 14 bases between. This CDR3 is CASSLDYRRGEKLFF. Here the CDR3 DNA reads TGTGCCAGCAGCTTGGATTACAGGAGGGGCGAAAAACTGTTTTTT.

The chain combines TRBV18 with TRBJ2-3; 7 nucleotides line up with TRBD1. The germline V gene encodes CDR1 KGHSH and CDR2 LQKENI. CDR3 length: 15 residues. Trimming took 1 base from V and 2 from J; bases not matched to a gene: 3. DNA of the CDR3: TGTGCCAGCTCACCACGACAGGGTGACACAGATACGCAGTATTTT. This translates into CASSPRQGDTDTQYF.

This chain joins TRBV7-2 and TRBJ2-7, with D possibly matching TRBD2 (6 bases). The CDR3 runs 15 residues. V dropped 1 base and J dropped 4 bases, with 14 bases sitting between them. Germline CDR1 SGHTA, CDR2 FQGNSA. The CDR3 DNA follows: TGTGCCAGCAGCTTAGTTCAGTTAGCGGCATACGAGCAGTACTTC. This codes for CASSLVQLAAYEQYF.

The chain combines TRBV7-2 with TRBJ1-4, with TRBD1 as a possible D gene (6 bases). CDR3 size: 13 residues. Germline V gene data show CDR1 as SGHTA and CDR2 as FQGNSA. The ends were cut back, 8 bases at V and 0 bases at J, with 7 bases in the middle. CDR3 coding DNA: TGTGCCAGCCGACAGGCAACTAATGAAAAACTGTTTTTT. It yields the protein CASRQATNEKLFF.

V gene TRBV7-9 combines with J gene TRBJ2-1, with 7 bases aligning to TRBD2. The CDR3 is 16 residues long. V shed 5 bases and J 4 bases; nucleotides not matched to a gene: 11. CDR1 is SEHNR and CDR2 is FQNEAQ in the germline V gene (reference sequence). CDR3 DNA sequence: TGTGCCAGCAGCCGACGGGCTAGCGGAGAATACAATGAGCAGTTCTTC. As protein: CASSRRASGEYNEQFF.